This T cell receptor (beta chain) is drawn from a study of T cell changes during pregnancy in multiple sclerosis. The germline gives CDR1 KGHSH, CDR2 LQKENI. Trimming at V came to 3 bases and at J to 7 bases, leaving 10 bases not matched to a gene. The CDR3 sequence is 17 residues long. The table came from immunoSEQ multiplex PCR; TCRdb's copy has only in-frame clones and leaves some out. This table has roughly 70,000 clones, about nine tenths appearing once. This TCR was sampled from a female donor with multiple sclerosis, enrolled in a pregnancy study. J is TRBJ1-6 and V is TRBV18, with TRBD1 matching 9 bases. The starting material was peripheral blood, obtained in the third trimester of pregnancy. CDR3 sequence: CASSPDRKGTGNSPLHF. The DNA of the CDR3 is TGTGCCAGCTCACCTGACAGGAAGGGGACAGGGAATTCACCCCTCCACTTT.